Presented here are 8 T cell receptor beta chains from one specimen sequenced in a study of blood T cell repertoires in COVID-19. Clones were sequenced by immunoSEQ multiplex PCR, and TCRdb holds only the in-frame ones, with some missing. The sample carries 200,000 to 250,000 clones, less than 85% recorded once. Sequencing was performed on peripheral blood. Every receptor here comes from a woman older than 75 with acute or convalescent COVID-19.

The chain uses TRBV30 and TRBJ1-2; D is perhaps TRBD1 (5 bases). Germline values: CDR1 GTSNPN, CDR2 SVGIG (reference sequence). The V gene lost 0 bases and the J gene lost 2 bases, with 10 bases spanning the gap. There are 14 residues in the CDR3. CDR3 DNA sequence: TGTGCCTGGAGTGTCGGGGGTCTCAACTATGGCTACACCTTC. This codes for CAWSVGGLNYGYTF.

The V gene is TRBV30, the J gene TRBJ1-1; D is unclear. Germline lookup yields CDR1 GTSNPN and CDR2 SVGIG (reference sequence). Trimming cost V 5 bases and J 0 bases, with 19 bases left between them. The CDR3 is 16 amino acids. The CDR3 loop is CAWGGLTTAMNTEAFF. As DNA, the CDR3 is TGTGCCTGGGGAGGGCTAACTACGGCCATGAACACTGAAGCTTTCTTT. Supplemented by reference TRBV30 and TRBJ1-1, the full variable domain reads SQTIHQWPATLVQPVGSPLSLECTVEGTSNPNLYWYRQAAGRGLQLLFYSVGIGQISSEVPQNLSASRPQDRQFILSSKKLLLSDSGFYLCAWGGLTTAMNTEAFFGQGTRLTVV.

The V and J genes are TRBV27 and TRBJ1-6; 8 bases are a match to TRBD1. The trim removed 7 bases at V and 5 bases at J, leaving 4 bases unmatched. The germline V gene encodes CDR1 MNHEY and CDR2 SMNVEV (reference sequence). The CDR3 extends over 14 amino acids. CDR3 bases: TGTGCCAGCACCCCGACAGGGGATAATTCACCCCTCCACTTT. Protein product: CASTPTGDNSPLHF.

The chain couples TRBV7-2 to TRBJ1-4; TRBD1 matches at 7 bases. From germline, CDR1 is SGHTA and CDR2 FQGNSA. V lost 1 base to trimming and J lost 7 bases; unmatched junction nucleotides: 6. There are 15 residues in the CDR3. CDR3 residues: CASSLGQGRGEKLFF. In nucleotides, the CDR3 is TGTGCCAGCAGCTTAGGACAGGGACGGGGTGAAAAACTGTTTTTT.

The V and J genes are TRBV9 and TRBJ2-4, with TRBD1 matching 10 bases. Germline CDR1 and CDR2: SGDLS and YYNGEE. The CDR3 is made up of 14 amino acids. V trimming: 0 bases; J trimming: 7 bases; junction bases outside the gene matches: 1. CDR3 nucleotides: TGTGCCAGCAGCGTAGGGGACAGGGGTAACATTCAGTACTTC. Protein sequence: CASSVGDRGNIQYF.

This clone was detected only a few times. The chain joins TRBV5-1 to TRBJ2-2; D is possibly TRBD2 (6 bases). CDR3 size: 16 residues. Germline CDR1 SGHRS, CDR2 YFSETQ. Trimming cost V 0 bases and J 0 bases, with 9 bases left between them. The CDR3 DNA reads TGCGCCAGCAGCTTGGGCGGGGCTTCGAACACCGGGGAGCTGTTTTTT. It specifies CASSLGGASNTGELFF.

The V gene is TRBV30, the J gene TRBJ2-7, with D possibly being TRBD2 (5 bases). The CDR3 runs to 14 residues. Germline V lookup: CDR1 GTSNPN, CDR2 SVGIG (reference sequence). V shed 1 base and J shed 5 bases, with 15 bases lying between them. CDR3 sequence: CAWSGSGLRNEQYF. CDR3 nucleotide sequence: TGTGCCTGGAGTGGTTCGGGGTTAAGAAACGAGCAGTACTTC.

The chain recombines TRBV7-8 with TRBJ1-4; D may be TRBD1 (5 bases). CDR1 SGHVS and CDR2 FQNEAQ come from the germline V gene. Trimming stripped 5 bases from V and 8 bases from J, with 18 bases between. The length of the CDR3 is 15 residues. CDR3 sequence: CASSPWTGESEKLFF. In DNA form, the CDR3 reads TGTGCCAGCAGCCCCTGGACGGGGGAATCGGAAAAACTGTTTTTT.